The source of this T cell receptor (beta chain) is a study of T-cell reconstitution after alpha-beta-depleted transplantation in children (dated by TCRdb to 2016 to 2018). At the level of the whole study: The study quantitatively tracked T-cell immune reconstitution after TCRalphabeta/CD19-depleted allogeneic hematopoietic cell transplantation in children using TCR repertoire profiling. The study at large found these results: The apparently early alphabetaT-cell count recovery about two months after transplant was reportedly dependent on only several hundred rapidly expanded clones derived from non-depleted graft cells. The frequencies of hyperexpanded clones fell over the following months, and after one year, T-cell counts and TCRbeta diversity were mostly attributed to newly produced T cells. In some patients, the high TCRbeta diversity seen at day 60 was put down to recipient T cells and intrathymic progenitors that had survived conditioning.

This clonotype was observed a few times. Its recognized antigen is unknown. No base-level quality is on record; no much larger clone is a single base apart. The germline V gene provides CDR1 SGHRS and CDR2 YFSETQ. Here V drops 1 base and J drops 7 bases, and the junction holds 14 bases not matched to any gene. The CDR3 has 17 amino acids, counting the end cysteine and phenylalanine. CDR3 DNA is the only sequence kept; it has 51 bases, read in frame from the first base. Library creation used PCR. Sequencing instrument: Illumina HiSeq 2500. To normalize quantification of the TCRbeta repertoire, the TCR libraries were built with molecular barcoding that relied on unique molecular identifiers. TCRdb reprocessed the public reads (quality trimming at Q25 with fastp, clone calling with MiXCR) and kept in-frame beta chains. CDR3 protein duplicates are merged, each entry listing the most common genes and DNA. In all, the sample holds about 640,000 distinct CDR3 sequences, and 13% of those were seen once. The ten most abundant clones make up 2.2% of the sample.

The treatment or condition label on this specimen signifies: allogeneic hematopoietic cell transplantation with graft depleted of TCRalphabeta T cells and CD19 B cells. The transplant recipients were children given TCRalphabeta/CD19-depleted allogeneic hematopoietic cell grafts. Sequenced material: PBMCs, mostly from graft donor cells, taken 360 days after TCRalphabeta/CD19-depleted stem cell transplant. This TCR was recovered from a male patient younger than 18 who had a stem cell transplant for acute myeloid leukemia, so the T cells may come from the graft donor. The V and J segments used are TRBV5-1 and TRBJ2-1, with TRBD2 matching 7 junction bases. The DNA sequence is as follows: TGCGCCAGCAGCTTGATTAGGCAGAGCGGGAATCGGAATGAGCAGTTCTTC. Its protein reads: CASSLIRQSGNRNEQFF.